The source of this T cell receptor (beta chain) is a study of beta chain features in type 1 diabetes. In the study overall: On cell yields, gender and age, patients and healthy donors were similar. Summed over all samples, the examined sorted cells came to 100 million to 130 million. Study results and caveats: The VDJ junctions of type 1 diabetes patients carried fewer insertions and more deletions. Researchers report that Type 1 diabetes patients had moderately but significantly shorter TCRB CDR3s across all four CD4+ subsets.

Expressed TCRB transcripts were sequenced because the isolated RNA had all been reverse transcribed beforehand. The protocol was immunoSEQ multiplex PCR, while the TCRdb copy is restricted to in-frame clones and leaves out a portion. The sample has around 710,000 clones; under 15% are singletons. Turning to this clone: Its antigen remains unknown.

Germline CDR1 SGHRS, CDR2 YFSETQ. V dropped 7 bases and J dropped 3; count of bases not matched to a gene: 4. The CDR3 has 13 residues. The source of this sequence is a man aged 25-45 years with type 1 diabetes. V and J are TRBV5-1 and TRBJ1-1; TRBD1 matches 9 bases. What was sequenced was naive CD4+ T cells from blood. CDR3 amino acids: CASGTGLDTEAFF. Written as DNA, the CDR3 is TGCGCCAGCGGGACAGGGCTGGACACTGAAGCTTTCTTT.